The clone carrying this T cell receptor beta chain is termed medium-sized. One entry per CDR3 protein, called by TCRdb with MiXCR from the PCR reads. Here the sample spans some 6,500 distinct CDR3 sequences, about 52% being singletons. The sample originates from a study of CD4 and CD8 cells across lung adenocarcinoma regions. Germline CDR1 reads MNHNS; CDR2 reads SASEGT. The CDR3 contains 14 residues. The V end lost 7 bases, the J end lost 4 bases, and 13 bases lay between the germline ends. Donors had localized lung adenocarcinoma, a non-small cell lung cancer. The clonotype originates from a female donor with lung adenocarcinoma. The CD4 and CD8 labels of this study may be unreliable. The chain combines TRBV6-1 with TRBJ2-2, with D hard to call. Material for sequencing was CD8+ T cells from the center of a lung tumor. The CDR3 DNA reads as TGTGCCAGCACCACGCTAAGTGGCACCGGGGAGCTGTTTTTT. Amino acids: CASTTLSGTGELFF.